Each of the 21 T cell receptor beta chains below was sequenced from the same sample in a study of beta chain features in type 1 diabetes. Whole-study findings and limits: Moderate but significant shortening of TCRB CDR3s was recorded in all four CD4+ subsets from Type 1 diabetes patients.

The antigens for these receptors are not known. The sequenced template was cDNA made from the entire isolated RNA. Assay used: immunoSEQ multiplex PCR; TCRdb lists only in-frame clones, some missing. The sample holds approximately 170,000 clones, around 63% seen once. The material sequenced was naive CD4+ T cells from blood. The receptors derive from a man younger than 45 with type 1 diabetes.

This chain links TRBV9 with TRBJ2-3, with TRBD2 matching 8 bases. The CDR3 length is 18 residues. V lost 4 bases, J lost 4 bases, and 17 bases stayed unmatched. Germline CDR1 is SGDLS and CDR2 is YYNGEE. CDR3: CASSFRSTSGFLPDTQYF. The CDR3 coding sequence is TGTGCCAGCAGCTTCCGCTCTACTAGCGGATTTTTGCCAGATACGCAGTATTTT.

The J gene is TRBJ1-5, the V gene TRBV2; D is possibly TRBD1 (5 bases). Germline V CDR1 and CDR2: SNHLY, FYNNEI. The germline V and J ends were trimmed by 3 bases and 2 bases, with 14 bases remaining between them. The CDR3 is made up of 16 amino acids. The CDR3 is CASSEVIRVGNQPQHF. Written as DNA, the CDR3 is TGTGCCAGCAGTGAGGTGATCAGGGTCGGCAATCAGCCCCAGCATTTT. Looking up the rest from reference TRBV2 and TRBJ1-5 gives the full variable domain: EPEVTQTPSHQVTQMGQEVILRCVPISNHLYFYWYRQILGQKVEFLVSFYNNEISEKSEIFDDQFSVERPDGSNFTLKIRSTKLEDSAMYFCASSEVIRVGNQPQHFGDGTRLSIL.

V usage is TRBV5-8 and J usage is TRBJ2-3, with D unresolved. The CDR3 has 15 residues. Germline V lookup: CDR1 SGHTS, CDR2 YDEGEE. V lost 3 bases and J lost 0, with 11 bases in between. CDR3 region: CASSSIALSTDTQYF. As DNA, the CDR3 is TGTGCCAGCAGCTCGATAGCCCTCAGCACAGATACGCAGTATTTT. Supplemented by reference TRBV5-8 and TRBJ2-3, the full variable domain reads EAGVTQSPTHLIKTRGQQATLRCSPISGHTSVYWYQQALGLGLQFLLWYDEGEERNRGNFPPRFSGRQFPNYSSELNVNALELEDSALYLCASSSIALSTDTQYFGPGTRLTVL.

This chain connects TRBV6-5 to TRBJ2-6; D gene ambiguous. The V and J ends lost 6 bases and 1 base respectively, with 7 bases between them. The CDR3 consists of 14 residues. CDR1 is MNHEY, CDR2 SVGAGI, per germline. CDR3 in DNA: TGTGCCAGCAGGTCTAGATCTGGGGCCAACGTCCTGACTTTC. Its protein product is CASRSRSGANVLTF.

The CDR3 nucleotides are TGTGCCAGCAGCACAGGACAAAACCCCAATGAGCAGTTCTTC. Translating gives CASSTGQNPNEQFF. The chain links TRBV7-9 to TRBJ2-1; D might be TRBD1 (5 bases). The CDR3 contains 14 residues. The germline V gene has CDR1 SEHNR and CDR2 FQNEAQ (reference sequence). The V gene lost 5 bases and the J gene lost 6 bases, with 14 bases spanning the gap. Full variable domain (missing parts from reference TRBV7-9 and TRBJ2-1): DTGVSQNPRHKITKRGQNVTFRCDPISEHNRLYWYRQTLGQGPEFLTYFQNEAQLEKSRLLSDRFSAERPKGSFSTLEIQRTEQGDSAMYLCASSTGQNPNEQFFGPGTRLTVL.

In its sample, this clone was seen a few times. J is TRBJ2-5 and V is TRBV7-2, with 11 bases aligning to TRBD1. The CDR3 extends over 13 amino acids. With 5 bases clipped from V and 5 bases from J, the junction kept 1 base outside the gene matches. Looked up from germline, CDR1 is SGHTA and CDR2 is FQGNSA. The CDR3 DNA reads as TGTGCCAGCAGCCGGGACAGGGGGGAGACCCAGTACTTC. Amino acids: CASSRDRGETQYF.

The chain combines TRBV20-1 with TRBJ1-2; weak D call: TRBD1 (6 bases). Germline CDR1 and CDR2: DFQATT and SNEGSKA (reference sequence). Trimming took off 6 bases at V and 10 bases at J, with 15 bases between the two ends. The CDR3 is 11 residues long. The CDR3 nucleotides read TGCAGTGCGCATCCGGGACAAGTCTACACCTTC. This gives the protein CSAHPGQVYTF.

The chain uses TRBV4-1 and TRBJ2-1, with 8 nucleotides matching TRBD1. The germline V gene has CDR1 MGHRA and CDR2 YSYEKL. Losses at the gene ends were 4 bases for V and 4 bases for J; bases not matched to a gene: 9. The CDR3 contains 16 residues. The CDR3 sequence: CASSRAGGAKYNEQFF. The CDR3 coding sequence is TGCGCCAGCAGCCGGGCAGGGGGCGCGAAGTACAATGAGCAGTTCTTC.

Turning to this clone: Other DNA sequences from this sample encode an identical CDR3 as well. The gene calls are TRBV7-9 and TRBJ1-2, with D possibly matching TRBD1 (5 bases). The germline V gene encodes CDR1 SEHNR and CDR2 FQNEAQ (reference sequence). This CDR3 comprises 14 residues. V was trimmed by 0 bases and J by 2 bases, leaving 7 bases between them. The CDR3 region has the DNA TGTGCCAGCAGCTTAGCTGGGGCCAACTATGGCTACACCTTC. This sequence encodes CASSLAGANYGYTF. Complete variable domain (other parts from reference TRBV7-9 and TRBJ1-2): DTGVSQNPRHKITKRGQNVTFRCDPISEHNRLYWYRQTLGQGPEFLTYFQNEAQLEKSRLLSDRFSAERPKGSFSTLEIQRTEQGDSAMYLCASSLAGANYGYTFGSGTRLTVV.

This clone has only one observation. This chain joins TRBV9 and TRBJ1-2; 9 bases fit TRBD1. The CDR3 sequence is 19 residues long. Trimming took 4 bases from V and 4 from J; bases not matched to a gene: 20. Germline assignment: CDR1 SGDLS and CDR2 YYNGEE. The CDR3 bases are TGTGCCAGCAGCCCAGCCAGCGTGGGACAGGGAAAGGCCGGCTATGGCTACACCTTC. It translates to CASSPASVGQGKAGYGYTF.

This clone has more than one count but fewer than ten. CDR3 nucleotide sequence: TGTGCCAGCAGCGCTAACTACGAGCAGTACTTC. Translating it yields CASSANYEQYF. The chain uses TRBV13 and TRBJ2-7; D is uncertain. Trimming took 5 bases from V and 3 from J, leaving 5 bases between them. This CDR3 is 11 amino acids long. The germline V gene encodes CDR1 PRHDT and CDR2 FYEKMQ (reference sequence). The whole variable domain, filled in from reference TRBV13 and TRBJ2-7, reads AAGVIQSPRHLIKEKRETATLKCYPIPRHDTVYWYQQGPGQDPQFLISFYEKMQSDKGSIPDRFSAQQFSDYHSELNMSSLELGDSALYFCASSANYEQYFGPGTRLTVT.

The chain couples TRBV11-2 to TRBJ2-7; D not resolved. Germline values: CDR1 SGHAT, CDR2 FQNNGV. CDR3 length equals 11 residues. Trimming shortened V by 1 base and J by 3 bases, and 1 base separated the two germline ends. CDR3 nucleotide sequence: TGTGCCAGCAGCTTAGTCTACGAGCAGTACTTC. Translated, it gives CASSLVYEQYF.

The chain couples TRBV28 to TRBJ2-7, with 8 positions matching TRBD1. The CDR3 contains 14 residues. After removal of 1 base from V and 3 bases from J, the junction contained 2 bases not matched to a gene. Looked up from germline, CDR1 is MDHEN and CDR2 is SYDVKM. The CDR3 is CASSLSGQVYEQYF. CDR3 nucleotides: TGTGCCAGCAGTTTATCGGGACAGGTCTACGAGCAGTACTTC.

This clone showed up just a few times. The chain's CDR3 is CSVTRTGGKETQYF. The CDR3 DNA is TGCAGCGTTACACGGACAGGGGGCAAGGAGACCCAGTACTTC. The gene calls are TRBV29-1 and TRBJ2-5, with TRBD1 matching 11 bases. The CDR3 runs to 14 residues. Germline values: CDR1 SQVTM, CDR2 ANQGSEA. J was trimmed by 5 bases and V by 5 bases; bases with no gene match: 7. Full variable domain (missing parts from reference TRBV29-1 and TRBJ2-5): SAVISQKPSRDICQRGTSLTIQCQVDSQVTMMFWYRQQPGQSLTLIATANQGSEATYESGFVIDKFPISRPNLTFSTLTVSNMSPEDSSIYLCSVTRTGGKETQYFGPGTRLLVL.

This clone has only a few counts. The chain joins TRBV29-1 to TRBJ1-1; 7 bases match TRBD1. This CDR3 region has 13 residues. V was pared by 3 bases and J by 6 bases, with 7 bases of the junction left unmatched. Germline V gene sequence: CDR1 SQVTM, CDR2 ANQGSEA. In nucleotides, the CDR3 is TGCAGCGTTGACGAGACAGGGTCGGCTGAAGCTTTCTTT. This gives the protein CSVDETGSAEAFF.

The gene calls are TRBV29-1 and TRBJ2-5; maybe TRBD1 (5 bases). CDR3 length: 16 amino acids. V gave up 4 bases and J gave up 2 bases, with 20 bases separating them. The germline V gene encodes CDR1 SQVTM and CDR2 ANQGSEA. The CDR3 region has the DNA TGCAGCGTTGGGGTAAGGGGAACCGCCGCTCAAGAGACCCAGTACTTC. Translation: CSVGVRGTAAQETQYF.

V gene TRBV9 combines with J gene TRBJ2-3, with D maybe TRBD2 (5 bases). The CDR3 is 16 amino acids. Germline V gene lookup returns CDR1 SGDLS and CDR2 YYNGEE. Trimming shortened V by 0 bases and J by 2 bases, and 13 bases separated the two germline ends. CDR3 nucleotide sequence: TGTGCCAGCAGCGTAGGCGTAGCGACGTTCACAGATACGCAGTATTTT. It specifies CASSVGVATFTDTQYF.

The chain couples TRBV10-3 to TRBJ2-5, with D perhaps TRBD2 (7 bases). Trimming left V 0 bases short and J 2 bases short, with 16 bases between. The CDR3 is 17 residues long. Germline V gene data show CDR1 as ENHRY and CDR2 as SYGVKD. This CDR3 reads CAISESLAGAKQETQYF. The CDR3 DNA follows: TGTGCCATCAGTGAGTCACTTGCGGGGGCGAAACAAGAGACCCAGTACTTC.

The chain is built from TRBV18 and TRBJ2-7, with 8 bases matching TRBD2. This CDR3 has 14 residues. The V and J ends lost 4 bases and 5 bases, in that order; junction bases with no gene match: 7. Germline V CDR1 and CDR2: KGHSH, LQKENI. In DNA, the CDR3 is TGTGCCAGCTCACTTGGACTAGCAGGCGACGAGCAGTACTTC. Protein: CASSLGLAGDEQYF.

In this sample, this clone turned up a few times. The J gene is TRBJ2-5, the V gene TRBV29-1, with D possibly matching TRBD1 (6 bases). CDR1 is SQVTM, CDR2 ANQGSEA, per germline. The CDR3 spans 13 residues. Trimming cost V 6 bases and J 3 bases, with 14 bases left between them. CDR3 sequence (DNA): TGCAGCGTGGTCCTCACAGGGAAAGAGACCCAGTACTTC. This gives the protein CSVVLTGKETQYF.

This clone came up a few times. The rearrangement joins TRBV9 to TRBJ1-2; 8 bases are shared with TRBD1. The CDR3 totals 14 residues. V lost 3 bases to trimming and J lost 1 base; unmatched junction nucleotides: 2. Germline V lookup: CDR1 SGDLS, CDR2 YYNGEE. The chain's CDR3 is CASSEQGVNYGYTF. CDR3 nucleotides: TGTGCCAGCAGCGAACAGGGGGTTAACTATGGCTACACCTTC. Full variable domain (rest looked up from reference TRBV9 and TRBJ1-2): DSGVTQTPKHLITATGQRVTLRCSPRSGDLSVYWYQQSLDQGLQFLIQYYNGEERAKGNILERFSAQQFPDLHSELNLSSLELGDSALYFCASSEQGVNYGYTFGSGTRLTVV.